These T cell receptor beta chains were read from a single sample in a study of T cell changes during pregnancy in multiple sclerosis. Measured with immunoSEQ multiplex PCR; TCRdb has only the in-frame clones, and not every one. Here the sample spans under 95,000 clones, around 94% being singletons. Sequenced here: peripheral blood, sampled after pregnancy. These receptors were collected from a female donor with multiple sclerosis, enrolled in a pregnancy study. The CDR3 runs from the conserved cysteine through the conserved F or W. Fields, in order: D gene, J gene, V gene, clone size, CDR3 protein, CDR3 DNA. The D gene is left open where the match is weak. The size entry is marked missing in some rows and otherwise reads once, few, many or a size class.

d_call: TRBD1; j_call: TRBJ1-1; v_call: TRBV6-5; clone_size: NA; cdr3_aa: CASSYSIGTGNTEAFF; cdr3_nt: TGTGCCAGCAGTTACTCGATAGGGACAGGGAACACTGAAGCTTTCTTT
d_call: NA; j_call: TRBJ2-3; v_call: TRBV9; clone_size: NA; cdr3_aa: CASSGGNTDTQYF; cdr3_nt: TGTGCCAGCAGTGGCGGTAACACAGATACGCAGTATTTT
d_call: NA; j_call: TRBJ1-1; v_call: TRBV6-1; clone_size: NA; cdr3_aa: CASRGRTEAFF; cdr3_nt: TGTGCCAGCAGGGGGCGCACTGAAGCTTTCTTT
d_call: TRBD2; j_call: TRBJ2-1; v_call: TRBV9; clone_size: NA; cdr3_aa: CASSAGLAGVYNEQFF; cdr3_nt: TGTGCCAGCAGCGCCGGGCTAGCGGGGGTATACAATGAGCAGTTCTTC
d_call: TRBD2; j_call: TRBJ2-1; v_call: TRBV5-6; clone_size: many; cdr3_aa: CASSLLAVSSYNEQFF; cdr3_nt: TGTGCCAGCAGCCTACTAGCGGTCAGCTCCTACAATGAGCAGTTCTTC
d_call: NA; j_call: TRBJ1-3; v_call: TRBV27; clone_size: NA; cdr3_aa: CASSTKVGNTIYF; cdr3_nt: TGTGCCAGCAGTACTAAGGTGGGAAACACCATATATTTT
d_call: TRBD1; j_call: TRBJ1-1; v_call: TRBV30; clone_size: few; cdr3_aa: CAWSVQGTWGNTEAFF; cdr3_nt: TGTGCCTGGAGTGTACAGGGGACTTGGGGGAACACTGAAGCTTTCTTT
d_call: NA; j_call: TRBJ1-5; v_call: TRBV5-1; clone_size: NA; cdr3_aa: CASSFSGVNQPQHF; cdr3_nt: TGCGCCAGCAGCTTTTCAGGGGTCAATCAGCCCCAGCATTTT
d_call: TRBD2; j_call: TRBJ2-5; v_call: TRBV19; clone_size: NA; cdr3_aa: CASSPELRGVETQYF; cdr3_nt: TGTGCCAGTAGTCCGGAGCTGCGGGGGGTGGAGACCCAGTACTTC
d_call: NA; j_call: TRBJ2-7; v_call: TRBV10-3; clone_size: NA; cdr3_aa: CAISAIHEQYF; cdr3_nt: TGTGCCATCAGTGCTATACACGAGCAGTACTTC
d_call: TRBD1; j_call: TRBJ1-2; v_call: TRBV6-1; clone_size: NA; cdr3_aa: CASSLLLDRGYGYTF; cdr3_nt: TGTGCCAGCAGTTTACTACTAGACAGGGGATATGGCTACACCTTC
d_call: NA; j_call: TRBJ2-7; v_call: TRBV18; clone_size: NA; cdr3_aa: CASSPEDSFYEQYF; cdr3_nt: TGTGCCAGCTCACCCGAGGACAGTTTCTACGAGCAGTACTTC
d_call: TRBD1; j_call: TRBJ1-6; v_call: TRBV7-2; clone_size: NA; cdr3_aa: CASSIQGSPLHF; cdr3_nt: TGTGCCAGCAGCATACAGGGGTCACCCCTCCACTTT
d_call: NA; j_call: TRBJ1-1; v_call: TRBV7-9; clone_size: NA; cdr3_aa: CASSYYGGPEAFF; cdr3_nt: TGTGCCAGCAGCTACTATGGGGGCCCTGAAGCTTTCTTT
d_call: NA; j_call: TRBJ2-7; v_call: TRBV2; clone_size: once; cdr3_aa: CASSVWDIEQYF; cdr3_nt: TGTGCCAGCAGTGTATGGGACATCGAGCAGTACTTC
d_call: NA; j_call: TRBJ2-5; v_call: TRBV6-5; clone_size: NA; cdr3_aa: CASSYSRRGLGETQYF; cdr3_nt: TGTGCCAGCAGTTACTCCCGCAGGGGCCTCGGGGAGACCCAGTACTTC
d_call: NA; j_call: TRBJ1-2; v_call: TRBV7-9; clone_size: NA; cdr3_aa: CASSRGAGGYTF; cdr3_nt: TGTGCCAGCAGCCGGGGGGCTGGTGGCTACACCTTC
d_call: NA; j_call: TRBJ1-4; v_call: TRBV19; clone_size: NA; cdr3_aa: CASSIGDRFPEKLFF; cdr3_nt: TGTGCCAGTAGTATAGGAGACAGGTTCCCTGAAAAACTGTTTTTT
d_call: NA; j_call: TRBJ1-2; v_call: TRBV7-3; clone_size: once; cdr3_aa: CASSPDSNYGYTF; cdr3_nt: TGTGCCAGCAGCCCGGACAGTAACTATGGCTACACCTTC
d_call: NA; j_call: TRBJ2-7; v_call: TRBV27; clone_size: NA; cdr3_aa: CASSQQVTGVVVYEQYF; cdr3_nt: TGTGCCAGCAGTCAACAGGTAACTGGGGTGGTAGTCTACGAGCAGTACTTC
d_call: NA; j_call: TRBJ2-2; v_call: TRBV29-1; clone_size: NA; cdr3_aa: CSVDFSENKNTGELFF; cdr3_nt: TGCAGCGTTGATTTTTCGGAGAATAAGAACACCGGGGAGCTGTTTTTT
d_call: NA; j_call: TRBJ1-2; v_call: TRBV15; clone_size: NA; cdr3_aa: CATSRDLYGYTF; cdr3_nt: TGTGCCACCAGCAGAGATCTCTATGGCTACACCTTC
d_call: NA; j_call: TRBJ2-7; v_call: TRBV6-5; clone_size: NA; cdr3_aa: CASSYVQGYEQYF; cdr3_nt: TGTGCCAGCAGTTACGTCCAGGGCTACGAGCAGTACTTC
d_call: NA; j_call: TRBJ1-1; v_call: TRBV7-9; clone_size: NA; cdr3_aa: CASRPQGRDTEAFF; cdr3_nt: TGTGCCAGCAGACCCCAAGGCAGGGACACTGAAGCTTTCTTT
d_call: TRBD2; j_call: TRBJ2-3; v_call: TRBV5-1; clone_size: NA; cdr3_aa: CASSLDGSGSTDTQYF; cdr3_nt: TGCGCCAGCAGCTTGGATGGTAGCGGGAGCACAGATACGCAGTATTTT
d_call: NA; j_call: TRBJ1-1; v_call: TRBV7-2; clone_size: NA; cdr3_aa: CASRSGRYEAFF; cdr3_nt: TGTGCCAGCCGCAGCGGGCGCTATGAAGCTTTCTTT
d_call: NA; j_call: TRBJ2-3; v_call: TRBV21-1; clone_size: NA; cdr3_aa: CASSKGWERFTYF; cdr3_nt: TGTGCCAGCAGCAAAGGGTGGGAGCGGTTCACGTATTTT
d_call: NA; j_call: TRBJ2-7; v_call: TRBV4-2; clone_size: NA; cdr3_aa: CASSQDGASELMPYEQYF; cdr3_nt: TGTGCCAGCAGCCAAGATGGGGCTAGCGAGTTAATGCCCTACGAGCAGTACTTC
d_call: NA; j_call: TRBJ1-3; v_call: TRBV25-1; clone_size: NA; cdr3_aa: CASSESVVSGNTIYF; cdr3_nt: TGTGCCAGCAGTGAGTCGGTCGTCTCTGGAAACACCATATATTTT
d_call: TRBD1; j_call: TRBJ1-2; v_call: TRBV6-1; clone_size: NA; cdr3_aa: CASSEGVDRAYLNGYTF; cdr3_nt: TGTGCCAGCAGTGAAGGGGTTGACAGGGCTTATCTTAATGGCTACACCTTC
d_call: NA; j_call: TRBJ1-5; v_call: TRBV6-5; clone_size: once; cdr3_aa: CASSHGGSQPQHF; cdr3_nt: TGTGCCAGCAGTCACGGGGGAAGCCAGCCCCAGCATTTT
d_call: TRBD2; j_call: TRBJ2-7; v_call: TRBV6-1; clone_size: NA; cdr3_aa: CASRGAGGTYEQYF; cdr3_nt: TGTGCCAGCAGGGGAGCGGGAGGGACCTACGAGCAGTACTTC